This T cell receptor (beta chain) appears in the sequencing data of a study of blood T cell repertoires in COVID-19. Background on the study: Sites across the United States, Italy and Spain contributed samples from acute and convalescent COVID-19. PBMCs, B-cell-depleted T cells, or T cells provided the cDNA or gDNA that made up the material.

Sequencing was performed with immunoSEQ multiplex PCR; in TCRdb, only in-frame clones are kept and a portion is missing. The sample yields under 75,000 clones, roughly 90% seen once. The CDR3 is 20 residues long. V trimming: 0 bases; J trimming: 0 bases; junction bases outside the gene matches: 10. Germline V lookup: CDR1 MGHRA, CDR2 YSYEKL. What was sequenced was peripheral blood. The chain joins TRBV4-1 to TRBJ1-6; 8 positions agree with TRBD1. The clonotype comes from a man aged 55 to 70 with active COVID-19. The CDR3 region is CASSQDLPGQASSYNSPLHF. For the CDR3, the DNA is TGCGCCAGCAGCCAAGACCTTCCGGGACAGGCAAGCTCCTATAATTCACCCCTCCACTTT.